A single T cell receptor beta chain is shown here with its context. The sample originates from a study of molecular identifiers for immune sequencing clone quantification. Study context: For replicates, RNA isolated from approximately 22,000 or 94,000 naive CD8 cells was divided into five portions, of which four were sequenced.

TCRdb called the PCR reads again in MiXCR, with one record for every CDR3 protein. The sample has a few hundred thousand distinct CDR3 sequences; about 25% are singletons. Naive CD8 T cells were FACS-sorted by CD8+CD4-CCR7+CD45RA+ markers. The germline V and J ends were trimmed by 3 bases and 7 bases, with 22 bases remaining between them. CDR3 length equals 18 residues. Germline V CDR1 and CDR2: MNHEY, SMNVEV (reference sequence). The sample comprised naive CD8+ T cells from blood, with Jurkat cell RNA spiked in. The sample's subset: FACS-sorted CD8+CD4-CCR7+CD45RA+ naive T cells. The clonotype comes from a human donor in good health. Some libraries in this study had Jurkat cell RNA spiked in. The chain carries TRBV27 and TRBJ1-6, with no clear D. The CDR3 region is CASSFLKRARSMNSPLHF. CDR3 DNA: TGTGCCAGCAGTTTCCTCAAACGGGCCCGGTCTATGAATTCACCCCTCCACTTT.